Each of the 26 T cell receptor beta chains below was sequenced from the same sample in a study of T cells after yellow fever vaccination. Using its own MiXCR run on the 5' RACE reads, TCRdb lists one record per CDR3 protein. The sample includes 230,000 or so distinct CDR3 sequences, approximately 6.7% seen only once; the top ten take around 1.1%. The material was CD4+ T cells sorted from PBMCs, obtained on the day of the yellow fever booster vaccination. The source of these receptors is a man aged 25 to 40 who received the YFV17D yellow fever vaccine.

This clonotype was recorded at least ten times. The V and J genes are TRBV6-1 and TRBJ1-1; 7 nucleotides agree with TRBD1. Germline V gene sequence: CDR1 MNHNS, CDR2 SASEGT. The CDR3 spans 14 residues. The V and J ends lost 5 bases and 0 bases, in that order; junction bases with no gene match: 3. The CDR3 DNA follows: TGTGCCAGCAGTCCGACAGGGATGAACACTGAAGCTTTCTTT. Translation gives CASSPTGMNTEAFF.

This clonotype showed up just a few times. The rearrangement joins TRBV5-6 to TRBJ2-7; D is tentatively TRBD1 or TRBD2 (5 bases each). The V end was cut by 0 bases, the J end by 7 bases, with 14 bases between. There are 14 residues in the CDR3. Germline CDR1 reads SGHDT; CDR2 reads YYEEEE. CDR3 bases: TGTGCCAGCAGCTTGGTCGGGGCTGGGGGTGAGCAGTACTTC. This translates into CASSLVGAGGEQYF.

In its sample, this clonotype was seen a few times. The chain couples TRBV12-3 or TRBV12-4 to TRBJ2-1; D may be TRBD2 (5 bases). Trimming removed 4 bases from V and 2 bases from J, with 9 bases in between. The CDR3 runs 14 residues. CDR3 in DNA: TGTGCCAGCAGTTCCCAAGCGGCCTACAATGAGCAGTTCTTC. The encoded protein is CASSSQAAYNEQFF.

The V gene is TRBV7-2, the J gene TRBJ1-1; the D gene is possibly TRBD1 (5 bases). Trimming stripped 2 bases from V and 4 bases from J, with 11 bases between. In germline, CDR1 is SGHTA, CDR2 FQGNSA. The CDR3 is made up of 14 amino acids. CDR3 in DNA: TGTGCCAGCAGCTTAAAAGGGGCGGGCACTGAAGCTTTCTTT. Its translation: CASSLKGAGTEAFF.

This clonotype was detected a few times. The V gene is TRBV2, the J gene TRBJ2-5; D might be TRBD1 (6 bases). CDR3 size: 16 residues. Trimming stripped 6 bases from V and 5 bases from J, with 22 bases between. The germline V gene has CDR1 SNHLY and CDR2 FYNNEI. The CDR3 sequence: CASRASAYRVRETQYF. The CDR3 region has the DNA TGTGCCAGCAGGGCCTCCGCATACAGGGTACGGGAGACCCAGTACTTC. Full variable domain (outside the CDR3, taken from reference TRBV2 and TRBJ2-5): EPEVTQTPSHQVTQMGQEVILRCVPISNHLYFYWYRQILGQKVEFLVSFYNNEISEKSEIFDDQFSVERPDGSNFTLKIRSTKLEDSAMYFCASRASAYRVRETQYFGPGTRLLVL.

Only a few counts were recorded for this clonotype. This sequence joins TRBV18 and TRBJ2-7, with unresolved D. The CDR3 totals 14 residues. V was clipped by 3 bases and J by 2 bases, with 11 bases between them. Germline values: CDR1 KGHSH, CDR2 LQKENI. The CDR3 region is CASSPGAGAYEQYF. CDR3 nucleotide sequence: TGTGCCAGCTCACCTGGAGCCGGCGCCTACGAGCAGTACTTC.

V is TRBV4-3 and J is TRBJ2-5; 8 nucleotides agree with TRBD1. Trimming at V came to 1 base and at J to 7 bases, leaving 5 bases not matched to a gene. CDR1 is LGHNA and CDR2 is YSLEER in the germline V gene. The CDR3 sequence is 14 residues long. CDR3 nucleotides: TGCGCCAGCAGCCAAGCCGGGACAGGAGTGACCCAGTACTTC. It specifies CASSQAGTGVTQYF.

V gene TRBV5-5 combines with J gene TRBJ1-2; D is unclear. Germline values: CDR1 SGHKS, CDR2 YYEKEE (reference sequence). V lost 0 bases, J lost 3 bases, and 3 bases lay in between. This CDR3 is 12 amino acids long. The CDR3 DNA reads as TGTGCCAGCAGCTTGGACCACTATGGCTACACCTTC. It encodes CASSLDHYGYTF.

The J gene is TRBJ2-7, the V gene TRBV5-1; 8 bases line up with TRBD1. The CDR3 runs to 14 residues. The J segment lost 5 bases and the V segment lost 0 bases, leaving 4 bases of the junction unmatched. Germline CDR1 and CDR2: SGHRS and YFSETQ. The CDR3 here is CASSLAVTGDEQYF. The CDR3 bases are TGCGCCAGCAGCTTGGCTGTGACAGGGGACGAGCAGTACTTC.

This clonotype was observed at least ten times. The J gene is TRBJ2-3, the V gene TRBV27; 9 bases are shared with TRBD2. The CDR3 loop spans 14 amino acids. Germline V gene sequence: CDR1 MNHEY, CDR2 SMNVEV (reference sequence). Trimming at V came to 5 bases and at J to 8 bases, leaving 8 bases not matched to a gene. CDR3 protein: CASSTLAGSGTQYF. The CDR3 bases are TGTGCCAGCAGTACCCTAGCGGGAAGCGGTACGCAGTATTTT.

In its sample, this clonotype was seen many times. This CDR3 reads CASSPPWLGGEQFF. In DNA form, the CDR3 reads TGTGCCAGCAGCCCCCCCTGGCTAGGCGGTGAGCAGTTCTTC. The chain links TRBV7-2 to TRBJ2-1; D uncertain. V gave up 5 bases and J gave up 9 bases, with 17 bases separating them. This CDR3 has 14 residues. Germline values: CDR1 SGHTA, CDR2 FQGNSA.

This clonotype appeared many times. This chain uses TRBV4-2 with TRBJ2-7, with a possible D match to TRBD1 (6 bases). The V gene's germline CDR1 is LGHNA and CDR2 YNFKEQ. Trimming pared 5 bases from V and 7 bases from J, leaving 15 bases between. CDR3 length equals 13 residues. CDR3 protein: CASSSPDRGEQYF. CDR3 DNA: TGTGCCAGCAGCTCCCCCGATAGGGGGGAGCAGTACTTC.

This clonotype turned up a few times. One end of the junction fails to match germline, which may point to a read error. The V call is TRBV7-3, the J call TRBJ2-1; D not certain. Germline V gene sequence: CDR1 SGHTA, CDR2 FQGTGA. The CDR3 has 13 residues. This CDR3 reads CASSLFPRAVFSF. The CDR3 nucleotides read TGTGCCAGCAGCTTATTCCCTAGGGCAGTCTTCTCCTTC.

This clonotype occurred a few times. This chain links TRBV6-5 with TRBJ2-6; D not certain. Between the trimmed V and J ends, which lost 6 bases and 2 bases, there was a span of 20 bases. The germline CDR1 and CDR2 sequences are MNHEY and SVGAGI. CDR3 length: 18 residues. As DNA, the CDR3 is TGTGCCAGCAGCACTCTTGGGTTCCCCCTCGCTGGGGCCAACGTCCTGACTTTC. Its protein is CASSTLGFPLAGANVLTF.

Many counts were recorded for this clonotype. The rearrangement joins TRBV7-9 to TRBJ2-2; no reliable D call. CDR1 and CDR2 (germline): SEHNR, FQNEAQ (reference sequence). The V end lost 5 bases, the J end lost 4 bases, and 17 bases lay between the germline ends. The CDR3 runs 16 residues. The CDR3 region has the DNA TGTGCCAGCAGCCCGCTCAAGAACTACATCACCGGGGAGCTGTTTTTT. It codes for CASSPLKNYITGELFF.

Only a few counts were recorded for this clonotype. The rearrangement joins TRBV7-2 to TRBJ2-3, with 11 bases identical to TRBD2. V shed 2 bases, J shed 3 bases, and the junction held 4 bases outside the gene matches. This CDR3 contains 16 residues. Germline lookup yields CDR1 SGHTA and CDR2 FQGNSA. The CDR3, as DNA: TGTGCCAGCAGCTTATCTAGCGGGAGGACAACAGATACGCAGTATTTT. As protein: CASSLSSGRTTDTQYF.

This clonotype was seen ten or more times. The chain carries TRBV7-9 and TRBJ2-1; 9 positions match TRBD2. This CDR3 contains 15 residues. From germline, CDR1 is SEHNR and CDR2 FQNEAQ (reference sequence). V was clipped by 1 base and J by 5 bases; unmatched bases: 3. CDR3 sequence reads: CASSLGTSEDNEQFF. The CDR3 coding sequence is TGTGCCAGCAGCTTAGGGACTAGCGAAGACAATGAGCAGTTCTTC.

This clonotype has only a few counts. The chain joins TRBV20-1 to TRBJ2-1; TRBD2 matches at 7 bases. The J segment lost 0 bases and the V segment lost 1 base, leaving 3 bases of the junction unmatched. CDR3 length: 15 amino acids. CDR1 DFQATT and CDR2 SNEGSKA come from the germline V gene (reference sequence). The CDR3 reads CSARVQRGSYNEQFF. Here the CDR3 DNA reads TGCAGTGCTAGAGTGCAGCGGGGCTCCTACAATGAGCAGTTCTTC.

This clonotype was detected ten times or more. V and J are TRBV7-2 and TRBJ2-7; 11 nucleotides match TRBD2. After removal of 3 bases from V and 3 bases from J, the junction contained 7 bases not matched to a gene. The CDR3 covers 16 residues. Germline CDR1 SGHTA, CDR2 FQGNSA. The CDR3 DNA reads as TGTGCCAGCAGCTTTGGAACTAGCGGGAGTATCTACGAGCAGTACTTC. Its protein is CASSFGTSGSIYEQYF.

This clonotype was counted between two and nine times. This CDR3 is CASSQALGRQETQYF. Written as DNA, the CDR3 is TGTGCCAGCAGCCAAGCCTTGGGCCGCCAAGAGACCCAGTACTTC. The chain employs TRBV14 and TRBJ2-5; the D is unclear. The V and J ends lost 1 base and 1 base respectively, with 10 bases between them. The length of the CDR3 is 15 residues. Germline V gene lookup returns CDR1 SGHDN and CDR2 FVKESK. The variable domain in full, with the rest retrieved from reference TRBV14 and TRBJ2-5, is EAGVTQFPSHSVIEKGQTVTLRCDPISGHDNLYWYRRVMGKEIKFLLHFVKESKQDESGMPNNRFLAERTGGTYSTLKVQPAELEDSGVYFCASSQALGRQETQYFGPGTRLLVL.

This clonotype occurred a few times. The V and J genes are TRBV7-8 and TRBJ2-3; TRBD2 matches at 7 bases. In germline, CDR1 is SGHVS, CDR2 FQNEAQ. The CDR3 extends over 13 amino acids. V trimming: 8 bases; J trimming: 3 bases; junction bases outside the gene matches: 5. The CDR3 nucleotides read TGTGCCAGCTCGCGGCGGGAGACAGATACGCAGTATTTT. The encoded protein is CASSRRETDTQYF. Full variable domain (missing parts from reference TRBV7-8 and TRBJ2-3): GAGVSQSPRYKVAKRGQDVALRCDPISGHVSLFWYQQALGQGPEFLTYFQNEAQLDKSGLPSDRFFAERPEGSVSTLKIQRTQQEDSAVYLCASSRRETDTQYFGPGTRLTVL.

As concerns this clonotype: A much larger clone differs by one base, so this may be a read error. Because the CDR3's place on the DNA is in doubt, the DNA is left out and the CDR3 is given as listed by TCRdb. The CDR3: CAWAFGSGKYNEQSF. The chain employs TRBV30 and TRBJ2-1; the table's D call, TRBD2, was not checked against the DNA. The CDR3 adds up to 15 amino acids, both ends counted. Germline assignment: CDR1 GTSNPN and CDR2 SVGIG (reference sequence).

This clonotype was observed a few times. The chain links TRBV2 to TRBJ1-5; weak D call: TRBD1 (5 bases). Trimming left V 8 bases short and J 4 bases short, with 9 bases between. This CDR3 comprises 12 residues. Germline V gives CDR1 SNHLY, CDR2 FYNNEI. The DNA of the CDR3 is TGTGCCAGCGGGACCCTGAATCAGCCCCAGCATTTT. This sequence encodes CASGTLNQPQHF. Drawing the rest from reference TRBV2 and TRBJ1-5, the complete variable domain is EPEVTQTPSHQVTQMGQEVILRCVPISNHLYFYWYRQILGQKVEFLVSFYNNEISEKSEIFDDQFSVERPDGSNFTLKIRSTKLEDSAMYFCASGTLNQPQHFGDGTRLSIL.

This rearrangement joins TRBV7-2 to TRBJ2-7; D is unclear. Looked up from germline, CDR1 is SGHTA and CDR2 is FQGNSA. V dropped 3 bases and J dropped 1 base, with 7 bases sitting between them. The length of the CDR3 is 13 residues. As DNA, the CDR3 is TGTGCCAGCAGCTTGAGTATTTCCTACGAGCAGTACTTC. Translation gives CASSLSISYEQYF.

This clonotype was seen ten or more times. The V call is TRBV7-9, the J call TRBJ1-1, with D possibly TRBD1 on 5 matching bases. The CDR3 has 14 amino acids. V lost 2 bases, J lost 0 bases, and 7 bases lay in between. Germline loops: CDR1 SEHNR, CDR2 FQNEAQ (reference sequence). The CDR3 loop is CASSLQGLNTEAFF. CDR3 in DNA: TGTGCCAGCAGCTTACAGGGACTGAACACTGAAGCTTTCTTT.

This clonotype was seen only a few times. This chain connects TRBV7-2 to TRBJ2-2, with no clear D. V was cut by 5 bases and J by 4 bases, with 8 bases left in between. This CDR3 is built from 13 residues. CDR1 SGHTA and CDR2 FQGNSA come from the germline V gene. CDR3: CASSVWGTGELFF. The CDR3 DNA is TGTGCCAGCAGCGTATGGGGCACCGGGGAGCTGTTTTTT.